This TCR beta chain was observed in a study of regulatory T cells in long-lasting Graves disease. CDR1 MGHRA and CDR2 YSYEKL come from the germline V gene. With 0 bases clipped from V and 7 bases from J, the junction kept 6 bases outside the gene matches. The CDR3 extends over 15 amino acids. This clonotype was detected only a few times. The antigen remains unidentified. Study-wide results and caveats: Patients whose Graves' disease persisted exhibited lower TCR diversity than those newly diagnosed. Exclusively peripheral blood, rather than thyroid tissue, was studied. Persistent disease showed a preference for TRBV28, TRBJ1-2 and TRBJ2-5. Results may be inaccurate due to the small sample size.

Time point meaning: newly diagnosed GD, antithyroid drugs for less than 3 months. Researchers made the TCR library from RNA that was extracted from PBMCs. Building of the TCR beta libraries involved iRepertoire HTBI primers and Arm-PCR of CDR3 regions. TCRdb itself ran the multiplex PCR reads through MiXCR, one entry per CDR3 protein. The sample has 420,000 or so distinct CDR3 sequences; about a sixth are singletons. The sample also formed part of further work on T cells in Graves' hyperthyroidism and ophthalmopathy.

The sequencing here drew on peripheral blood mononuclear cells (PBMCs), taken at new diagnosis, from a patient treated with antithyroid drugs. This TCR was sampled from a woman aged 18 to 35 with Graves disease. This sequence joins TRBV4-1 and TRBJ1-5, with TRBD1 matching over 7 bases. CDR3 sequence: CASSQEDRLGQPQHF. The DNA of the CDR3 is TGCGCCAGCAGCCAAGAGGACAGGCTAGGGCAGCCCCAGCATTTT.